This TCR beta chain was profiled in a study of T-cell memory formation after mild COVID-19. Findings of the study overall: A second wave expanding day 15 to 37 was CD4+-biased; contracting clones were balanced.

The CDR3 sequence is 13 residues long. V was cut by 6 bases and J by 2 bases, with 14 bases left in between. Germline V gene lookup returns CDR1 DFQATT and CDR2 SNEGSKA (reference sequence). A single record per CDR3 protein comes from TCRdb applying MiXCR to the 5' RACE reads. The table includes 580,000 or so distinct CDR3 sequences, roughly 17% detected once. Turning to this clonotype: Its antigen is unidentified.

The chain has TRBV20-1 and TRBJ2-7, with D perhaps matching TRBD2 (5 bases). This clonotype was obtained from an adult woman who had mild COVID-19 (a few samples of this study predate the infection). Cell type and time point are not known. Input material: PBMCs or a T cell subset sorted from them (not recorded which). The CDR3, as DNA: TGCAGTGCCGCCCCCCACGGGACCTACGAGCAGTACTTC. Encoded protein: CSAAPHGTYEQYF.